This is a list of T cell receptor beta chains from one sample in a study of shared clonotypes between healthy human individuals. Assay used: immunoSEQ multiplex PCR; TCRdb lists only in-frame clones, some missing. The sample shows around 2.5 million clones, 93% of them seen only once. Sequenced: naive CD4+ T cells from PBMCs. Source of these receptors: a man in his late teens or twenties in good health. Some clones in this sample may be carry-over from other donors' samples. Each CDR3 is given with its conserved first and last residue. A D gene is named only where the DNA matches it firmly. Where a row states a size, it is once, few, many or the class of an expanded clone; other rows omit it.

v_gene: TRBV5-1; d_gene: TRBD2; j_gene: TRBJ2-3; abundance: NA; CDR3aa: CASGRGLAFTDTQYF
v_gene: TRBV5-1; d_gene: TRBD1; j_gene: TRBJ1-2; abundance: NA; CDR3aa: CASSPGTATNYGYTF
v_gene: TRBV28; d_gene: TRBD1; j_gene: TRBJ1-5; abundance: NA; CDR3aa: CASSLSGTGWARGQPQHF
v_gene: TRBV19; d_gene: NA; j_gene: TRBJ1-1; abundance: NA; CDR3aa: CASGGATDTEAFF
v_gene: TRBV7-2; d_gene: NA; j_gene: TRBJ2-3; abundance: NA; CDR3aa: CASSLEDGTGTQYF
v_gene: TRBV7-8; d_gene: NA; j_gene: TRBJ2-3; abundance: once; CDR3aa: CASSLGPGDTQYF
v_gene: TRBV19; d_gene: NA; j_gene: TRBJ2-2; abundance: NA; CDR3aa: CASSIEGPNTGELFF
v_gene: TRBV27; d_gene: TRBD1; j_gene: TRBJ2-7; abundance: NA; CDR3aa: CASSLRRTGWDYYEQYF
v_gene: TRBV30; d_gene: TRBD2; j_gene: TRBJ2-1; abundance: NA; CDR3aa: CAWSSGLAGANEQFF
v_gene: TRBV23-1; d_gene: NA; j_gene: TRBJ1-5; abundance: once; CDR3aa: CASSPPTGSYQHF
v_gene: TRBV28; d_gene: NA; j_gene: TRBJ1-2; abundance: NA; CDR3aa: CASTGVWGYTF
v_gene: TRBV5-6; d_gene: TRBD2; j_gene: TRBJ2-2; abundance: NA; CDR3aa: CASSLRASGKGGELFF
v_gene: TRBV6-1; d_gene: NA; j_gene: TRBJ1-1; abundance: NA; CDR3aa: CASSANRVGSTEAFF
v_gene: TRBV11-3; d_gene: NA; j_gene: TRBJ2-3; abundance: NA; CDR3aa: CASSRTGLDTDTQYF
v_gene: TRBV6-5; d_gene: TRBD2; j_gene: TRBJ2-7; abundance: NA; CDR3aa: CASSYGAAGVYEQYF
v_gene: TRBV28; d_gene: NA; j_gene: TRBJ1-1; abundance: NA; CDR3aa: CASTDSRNTEAFF
v_gene: TRBV5-6; d_gene: NA; j_gene: TRBJ1-6; abundance: NA; CDR3aa: CASSTTGPTNSPLHF
v_gene: TRBV19; d_gene: NA; j_gene: TRBJ1-3; abundance: NA; CDR3aa: CASSISGSSGNTIYF
v_gene: TRBV9; d_gene: NA; j_gene: TRBJ2-2; abundance: NA; CDR3aa: CASSVDQTTGELFF
v_gene: TRBV11-2; d_gene: NA; j_gene: TRBJ1-2; abundance: NA; CDR3aa: CATTPTSVTNYGYTF
v_gene: TRBV5-4; d_gene: NA; j_gene: TRBJ2-3; abundance: once; CDR3aa: CASSLRLGTSDTQYF
v_gene: TRBV18; d_gene: NA; j_gene: TRBJ2-7; abundance: NA; CDR3aa: CASSAGQSSSYEQYF
v_gene: TRBV7-8; d_gene: NA; j_gene: TRBJ2-4; abundance: NA; CDR3aa: CASTDGPALNIQYF
v_gene: TRBV5-5; d_gene: NA; j_gene: TRBJ2-5; abundance: once; CDR3aa: CASSLAEVRRGLRQETQYF
v_gene: TRBV11-3; d_gene: TRBD1; j_gene: TRBJ1-5; abundance: NA; CDR3aa: CASSSLRDRNQPQHF
v_gene: TRBV5-1; d_gene: TRBD1; j_gene: TRBJ1-4; abundance: NA; CDR3aa: CASSLEPGGNEKLFF
v_gene: TRBV6-5; d_gene: TRBD2; j_gene: TRBJ2-7; abundance: once; CDR3aa: CASSYSGLGAGGEQYF
v_gene: TRBV7-9; d_gene: NA; j_gene: TRBJ1-2; abundance: NA; CDR3aa: CASSVNSGGGYTF
v_gene: TRBV5-1; d_gene: NA; j_gene: TRBJ1-2; abundance: NA; CDR3aa: CASSLAGDRNYGYTF
v_gene: TRBV7-3; d_gene: TRBD2; j_gene: TRBJ2-1; abundance: NA; CDR3aa: CASSLGLAGKYNEQFF
v_gene: TRBV7-3; d_gene: NA; j_gene: TRBJ2-3; abundance: NA; CDR3aa: CASSLPGIAQYF
v_gene: TRBV6-6; d_gene: NA; j_gene: TRBJ1-4; abundance: NA; CDR3aa: CASRKEEVERLFF
v_gene: TRBV18; d_gene: TRBD2; j_gene: TRBJ2-3; abundance: NA; CDR3aa: CASSPLGPSREGDTQYF
v_gene: TRBV5-8; d_gene: NA; j_gene: TRBJ1-1; abundance: NA; CDR3aa: CASSSLHGQTEAFF
v_gene: TRBV7-3; d_gene: NA; j_gene: TRBJ2-3; abundance: NA; CDR3aa: CASSLMEGSTDTQYF
v_gene: TRBV30; d_gene: NA; j_gene: TRBJ2-7; abundance: NA; CDR3aa: CAWARRGALDEQYF
v_gene: TRBV15; d_gene: NA; j_gene: TRBJ2-3; abundance: NA; CDR3aa: CATSKEGQDTQYF
v_gene: TRBV5-1; d_gene: NA; j_gene: TRBJ1-4; abundance: NA; CDR3aa: CASSFTAINEKLFF
v_gene: TRBV5-1; d_gene: TRBD1; j_gene: TRBJ2-5; abundance: NA; CDR3aa: CASSLRGQQETQYF
v_gene: TRBV4-1; d_gene: NA; j_gene: TRBJ2-7; abundance: NA; CDR3aa: CASSPIGAGLSYEQYF
v_gene: TRBV11-1; d_gene: TRBD1; j_gene: TRBJ2-5; abundance: once; CDR3aa: CASSSGGGETQYF
v_gene: TRBV18; d_gene: TRBD1; j_gene: TRBJ1-2; abundance: NA; CDR3aa: CASSPPDRVYGYTF
v_gene: TRBV28; d_gene: TRBD1; j_gene: TRBJ2-1; abundance: NA; CDR3aa: CASISRTGSSYNEQFF
v_gene: TRBV7-2; d_gene: NA; j_gene: TRBJ2-1; abundance: NA; CDR3aa: CASSLAGLRNEQFF
v_gene: TRBV18; d_gene: NA; j_gene: TRBJ2-7; abundance: NA; CDR3aa: CASSPGTLGYEQYF
v_gene: TRBV4-1; d_gene: TRBD1; j_gene: TRBJ2-7; abundance: NA; CDR3aa: CASRAGTGTYEQYF
v_gene: TRBV18; d_gene: NA; j_gene: TRBJ2-5; abundance: NA; CDR3aa: CASSPQGVETQYF
v_gene: TRBV5-1; d_gene: NA; j_gene: TRBJ2-3; abundance: NA; CDR3aa: CASSLTSRTDTQYF
v_gene: TRBV18; d_gene: NA; j_gene: TRBJ1-4; abundance: NA; CDR3aa: CASSRGVAPNGEKLFF
v_gene: TRBV29-1; d_gene: NA; j_gene: TRBJ1-2; abundance: NA; CDR3aa: CSVDRRGALYGYTF
v_gene: TRBV5-1; d_gene: NA; j_gene: TRBJ2-1; abundance: once; CDR3aa: CASRVGTPQDNEQFF
v_gene: TRBV5-1; d_gene: NA; j_gene: TRBJ1-1; abundance: NA; CDR3aa: CASRPWTNTEAFF